These 24 T cell receptor beta chains originate from one sample sequenced in a study of T-cell memory formation after mild COVID-19. TCRdb fed the 5' RACE reads into MiXCR, producing one record per CDR3 protein. The top ten hold around a fifth of the sample, which has under 450,000 distinct CDR3 sequences, 14% seen once. The sample comprised PBMCs or a T cell subset sorted from them (not recorded which). These receptors were collected from a man aged 18 to 35 who had mild COVID-19 (a few samples of this study predate the infection). Cell type and time point are not known.

The J gene is TRBJ2-3, the V gene TRBV20-1; TRBD2 is a possible D gene (5 bases). V lost 7 bases and J lost 6, with 14 bases in between. The CDR3 has 12 residues. Germline CDR1 and CDR2: DFQATT and SNEGSKA (reference sequence). The CDR3 sequence is CSVQAAGDTQYF. The CDR3 DNA follows: TGCAGTGTTCAAGCGGCCGGGGATACGCAGTATTTT.

This clonotype was detected only a few times. The CDR3 nucleotides are TGCGCCAGCAGTCCGAGGTCTCCAGGGGAGAACACCGGGGAGCTGTTTTTT. Protein sequence: CASSPRSPGENTGELFF. This chain links TRBV4-1 with TRBJ2-2; maybe TRBD1 (6 bases). The ends were cut back, 6 bases at V and 1 base at J, with 18 bases in the middle. The CDR3 is made up of 17 amino acids. Germline CDR1 is MGHRA and CDR2 is YSYEKL.

The chain links TRBV9 to TRBJ2-4; 8 bases map to TRBD2. The CDR3 contains 16 residues. The J segment lost 8 bases and the V segment lost 4 bases, leaving 14 bases of the junction unmatched. Per germline, CDR1 SGDLS and CDR2 YYNGEE. As DNA, the CDR3 is TGTGCCAGCAGCCCCCAAGGAGCGGGGGCAGCGGACATTCAGTACTTC. Translated, it gives CASSPQGAGAADIQYF.

This chain links TRBV20-1 with TRBJ2-3; the match to TRBD2 covers 7 bases. Germline loops: CDR1 DFQATT, CDR2 SNEGSKA (reference sequence). The V segment lost 7 bases and the J segment 5 bases; nucleotides outside the gene matches: 6. The CDR3 has 12 residues. CDR3 loop: CSGGGGKDTQYF. CDR3 coding DNA: TGCAGTGGGGGGGGAGGGAAAGATACGCAGTATTTT.

The chain uses TRBV12-5 and TRBJ2-2; D uncertain. Trimming took off 6 bases at V and 0 bases at J, with 14 bases between the two ends. The V gene's germline CDR1 is LGHNT and CDR2 FRNRAP. CDR3 length: 16 amino acids. CDR3 residues: CASGSNVPSNTGELFF. The CDR3 nucleotides are TGTGCTAGTGGCTCAAACGTCCCTTCGAACACCGGGGAGCTGTTTTTT.

This clonotype was seen more than once but under ten times. The chain employs TRBV15 and TRBJ2-4; D uncertain. Germline lookup yields CDR1 LNHNV and CDR2 YYDKDF (reference sequence). Trimming took off 0 bases at V and 11 bases at J, with 11 bases between the two ends. The CDR3 totals 13 residues. DNA of the CDR3: TGTGCCACCAGCAGAGATGGTGGAGAGGTTCAGTACTTC. Translation: CATSRDGGEVQYF.

V gene TRBV6-5 combines with J gene TRBJ1-1, with D possibly being TRBD1 (5 bases). Germline V lookup: CDR1 MNHEY, CDR2 SVGAGI. There are 15 residues in the CDR3. With 6 bases removed from V and 6 bases from J, the gap between germline ends came to 20 bases. This CDR3 is CASSRSGTHNAEAFF. In DNA form, the CDR3 reads TGTGCCAGCAGCCGTTCGGGGACCCACAACGCTGAAGCTTTCTTT.

V and J are TRBV4-1 and TRBJ2-5; no definite D call. Trimming took 5 bases from V and 5 from J, leaving 12 bases between them. This CDR3 contains 13 residues. From germline, CDR1 is MGHRA and CDR2 YSYEKL. CDR3 residues: CASSLGPLETQYF. The CDR3, as DNA: TGCGCCAGCAGCTTGGGCCCCCTCGAGACCCAGTACTTC.

V gene TRBV4-1 combines with J gene TRBJ1-5, with 9 bases that match TRBD1. Germline CDR1 is MGHRA and CDR2 is YSYEKL. Trimming at V came to 4 bases and at J to 5 bases, leaving 3 bases not matched to a gene. The CDR3 has 14 residues. The chain's CDR3 is CASSPGTGYQPQHF. In DNA, the CDR3 is TGCGCCAGCAGCCCCGGGACAGGGTATCAGCCCCAGCATTTT.

This clonotype turned up a few times. This chain joins TRBV7-2 and TRBJ2-2; D not resolved. Germline V gene lookup returns CDR1 SGHTA and CDR2 FQGNSA. Trimming took off 5 bases at V and 0 bases at J, with 10 bases between the two ends. The CDR3 totals 15 residues. DNA of the CDR3: TGTGCCAGCAGCCCGAAAGGGACGAACACCGGGGAGCTGTTTTTT. Residues: CASSPKGTNTGELFF.

The rearrangement uses TRBV6-5 and TRBJ2-7; no reliable D call. The V end lost 0 bases, the J end lost 6 bases, and 15 bases lay between the germline ends. Germline V gene sequence: CDR1 MNHEY, CDR2 SVGAGI. The CDR3 has 15 amino acids. The CDR3 DNA follows: TGTGCCAGCAGTTACTCTCTTGGCAGAGCTAGCGAGCAGTACTTC. It translates to CASSYSLGRASEQYF.

This clonotype was recorded many times. The chain recombines TRBV10-1 with TRBJ1-5; D is ambiguous. Deletions cut 7 bases from V and 2 bases from J, with 18 bases between. The CDR3 loop spans 16 amino acids. In germline, CDR1 is WNHNN, CDR2 SYGVQD (reference sequence). The CDR3 region has the DNA TGCGCCAGCAATTCGAGGCCCCCCGAAGGCAATCAGCCCCAGCATTTT. Translation gives CASNSRPPEGNQPQHF.

The chain employs TRBV6-1 and TRBJ1-1; tentatively, D is TRBD1 (5 bases). Germline V gene data show CDR1 as MNHNS and CDR2 as SASEGT. The CDR3 is made up of 13 amino acids. Between the trimmed V and J ends, which lost 1 base and 5 bases, there was a span of 8 bases. CDR3: CASSEDRRTEAFF. The DNA of the CDR3 is TGTGCCAGCAGTGAAGACAGGAGAACTGAAGCTTTCTTT.

The J gene is TRBJ1-2, the V gene TRBV7-8; 10 bases are a match to TRBD1. Germline CDR1 reads SGHVS; CDR2 reads FQNEAQ. Trimming cost V 7 bases and J 6 bases; bases outside gene matches: 5. This CDR3 comprises 13 residues. The CDR3 reads CASTDGTGDGYTF. The CDR3 DNA follows: TGTGCCAGCACCGACGGGACAGGGGATGGCTACACCTTC.

The rearrangement links TRBV6-1 to TRBJ1-4, with 8 bases identical to TRBD1. After removal of 5 bases from V and 6 bases from J, the junction contained 5 bases not matched to a gene. Germline V gives CDR1 MNHNS, CDR2 SASEGT. The CDR3 length is 14 residues. The CDR3 bases are TGTGCCAGCAGTCGACAGGGGATATATGAAAAACTGTTTTTT. Amino acids: CASSRQGIYEKLFF.

CDR3 in DNA: TGTGCCACCAGTGACGGACGGTCGGGGTACACCTTC. Protein sequence: CATSDGRSGYTF. This chain links TRBV24-1 with TRBJ1-2, with D uncertain. V gave up 4 bases and J gave up 11 bases, with 13 bases separating them. This CDR3 is 12 amino acids long. Germline lookup yields CDR1 KGHDR and CDR2 SFDVKD.

A few counts support this clonotype. The rearrangement links TRBV12-3 or TRBV12-4 to TRBJ1-3; weak D call: TRBD1 (6 bases). The V and J ends lost 8 bases and 2 bases respectively, with 10 bases between them. CDR3 length: 13 amino acids. In nucleotides, the CDR3 is TGTGCCAGCCTGGCAGGGGCTGGAAACACCATATATTTT. This translates into CASLAGAGNTIYF.

The table lists this clonotype with a few counts. This chain uses TRBV7-9 with TRBJ2-3, with TRBD1 identical over 8 bases. CDR3 length: 16 amino acids. The J segment lost 6 bases and the V segment lost 4 bases, leaving 12 bases of the junction unmatched. The germline V gene encodes CDR1 SEHNR and CDR2 FQNEAQ (reference sequence). CDR3: CASSWRTGRTDDTQYF. The DNA of the CDR3 is TGTGCCAGCAGCTGGAGGACAGGGAGGACGGACGATACGCAGTATTTT.

A few counts support this clonotype. The chain recombines TRBV6-5 with TRBJ1-1, with a tentative D call TRBD1 (6 bases). Germline V CDR1 and CDR2: MNHEY, SVGAGI. This CDR3 spans 14 amino acids. V was cut by 5 bases and J by 3 bases, with 13 bases left in between. The CDR3: CASSRDTDDTEAFF. CDR3 coding DNA: TGTGCCAGCAGTCGGGACACAGATGACACTGAAGCTTTCTTT.

V gene TRBV6-1 combines with J gene TRBJ1-6; D remains ambiguous. Germline V lookup: CDR1 MNHNS, CDR2 SASEGT. V was pared by 4 bases and J by 7 bases, with 14 bases between. CDR3 length: 15 amino acids. The CDR3 here is CASSGYMPINSPLHF. The DNA of the CDR3 is TGTGCCAGCAGTGGATACATGCCGATCAATTCACCCCTCCACTTT.

This chain uses TRBV5-1 with TRBJ2-7; maybe TRBD1 (6 bases). From germline, CDR1 is SGHRS and CDR2 YFSETQ. The V and J ends lost 1 base and 7 bases respectively, with 12 bases between them. This CDR3 region has 13 residues. The CDR3: CASSLIRGNEQYF. CDR3 nucleotide sequence: TGCGCCAGCAGCTTGATCAGGGGAAATGAGCAGTACTTC.

This clonotype was counted only a few times. The chain links TRBV6-5 to TRBJ2-5, with 13 bases aligning to TRBD2. J lost 4 bases, V lost 8 bases, and 16 bases had no gene match. Germline V gives CDR1 MNHEY, CDR2 SVGAGI. The CDR3 contains 18 residues. CDR3 protein: CASRKPGLAGLIRETQYF. The CDR3 bases are TGTGCCAGCCGAAAGCCGGGACTAGCGGGGCTTATCCGAGAGACCCAGTACTTC.

The V gene is TRBV5-1, the J gene TRBJ1-1; tentatively, D is TRBD1 (5 bases). Trimming cost V 2 bases and J 1 base, with 12 bases left between them. CDR3 length: 15 amino acids. CDR1 SGHRS and CDR2 YFSETQ come from the germline V gene. The CDR3 region is CASSFGGGANTEAFF. The CDR3 region has the DNA TGCGCCAGCAGCTTTGGGGGAGGGGCGAACACTGAAGCTTTCTTT.

This clonotype was found a few times. The chain uses TRBV4-3 and TRBJ2-3; D perhaps matches TRBD2 (6 bases). Germline V gives CDR1 LGHNA, CDR2 YSLEER. Trimming took off 1 base at V and 4 bases at J, with 18 bases between the two ends. This CDR3 spans 17 amino acids. As DNA, the CDR3 is TGCGCCAGCAGCCAAGGAGTATCCAGTGGGGGGTCAGATACGCAGTATTTT. Residues: CASSQGVSSGGSDTQYF.